The 15 T cell receptor beta chains listed next were all sequenced from one sample in a study of blood T cell repertoires in COVID-19. Sequencing was performed with immunoSEQ multiplex PCR; in TCRdb, only in-frame clones are kept and a portion is missing. Of about 160,000 clones listed, 85% are singletons. Input material: peripheral blood. The origin of the receptors is a woman aged 45-60 years with COVID-19, enrolled during active disease.

V usage is TRBV5-5 and J usage is TRBJ1-1; 8 bases are a match to TRBD1. There are 18 residues in the CDR3. Trimming cost V 1 base and J 0 bases; bases outside gene matches: 11. Germline V gives CDR1 SGHKS, CDR2 YYEKEE (reference sequence). The CDR3 loop reads CASSLIGQGVFLNTEAFF. In DNA, the CDR3 is TGTGCCAGCAGCTTGATAGGACAGGGCGTTTTTCTGAACACTGAAGCTTTCTTT.

This clone was seen only once. V and J are TRBV5-8 and TRBJ2-7; no reliable D call. Germline CDR1 reads SGHTS; CDR2 reads YDEGEE. This CDR3 has 15 residues. Trimming took 4 bases from V and 2 from J, leaving 16 bases between them. CDR3 DNA sequence: TGTGCCAGCAGCCTCTTAATAGATCCCGCCTACGAGCAGTACTTC. Translating gives CASSLLIDPAYEQYF.

The genes are TRBV6-5 and TRBJ2-7, with TRBD2 matching 10 bases. CDR3 length equals 15 residues. Germline assignment: CDR1 MNHEY and CDR2 SVGAGI. J lost 5 bases, V lost 7 bases, and 11 bases had no gene match. This CDR3 is CASNFGVAGGNEQYF. The CDR3 region has the DNA TGTGCCAGCAACTTCGGGGTAGCGGGGGGCAACGAGCAGTACTTC.

This clone was seen a single time. The chain has TRBV24-1 and TRBJ2-1, with D perhaps TRBD2 (6 bases). Trimming took off 4 bases at V and 4 bases at J, with 10 bases between the two ends. The CDR3 spans 14 residues. Germline V gene lookup returns CDR1 KGHDR and CDR2 SFDVKD. The CDR3 protein is CATSESGLYNEQFF. Written as DNA, the CDR3 is TGTGCCACCAGTGAGTCGGGACTTTACAATGAGCAGTTCTTC.

This clone was seen a few times. V usage is TRBV7-9 and J usage is TRBJ1-1; D gene ambiguous. V dropped 8 bases and J dropped 1 base, with 11 bases sitting between them. This CDR3 region has 13 residues. The germline gives CDR1 SEHNR, CDR2 FQNEAQ (reference sequence). CDR3 sequence: CASFDTWNTEAFF. The DNA for the CDR3 is TGTGCCAGCTTTGACACTTGGAACACTGAAGCTTTCTTT.

The rearrangement joins TRBV5-6 to TRBJ2-5; the D gene is possibly TRBD1 (5 bases). Trimming removed 5 bases from V and 2 bases from J, with 13 bases in between. Germline CDR1 reads SGHDT; CDR2 reads YYEEEE. This CDR3 has 14 amino acids. CDR3 bases: TGTGCCAGCAGGATTCAGGGTCATCAAGAGACCCAGTACTTC. Translation: CASRIQGHQETQYF.

This clone has just one count. The chain carries TRBV11-2 and TRBJ2-1; D possibly corresponds to TRBD2 (6 bases). CDR1 is SGHAT, CDR2 FQNNGV, per germline. The CDR3 runs 16 residues. V lost 5 bases and J 4 bases, leaving 18 bases between the germline ends. The CDR3 DNA sequence: TGTGCCAGCAGCGAAACCGGGACTGGAGCATACAATGAGCAGTTCTTC. Protein: CASSETGTGAYNEQFF.

The J gene is TRBJ2-1, the V gene TRBV7-6, with D possibly TRBD2 on 6 matching bases. This CDR3 spans 16 amino acids. Looked up from germline, CDR1 is SGHVS and CDR2 is FNYEAQ. Trimming shortened V by 1 base and J by 2 bases, and 12 bases separated the two germline ends. CDR3 DNA sequence: TGTGCCAGCAGCTTAGATGGGACGGGGGCCTACAATGAGCAGTTCTTC. It codes for CASSLDGTGAYNEQFF.

The chain combines TRBV29-1 with TRBJ2-3; perhaps TRBD1 as D (6 bases). The CDR3 length is 12 residues. V was cut by 6 bases and J by 1 base, with 8 bases left in between. Germline CDR1 and CDR2: SQVTM and ANQGSEA. The CDR3 sequence is CSVRQGTDTQYF. For the CDR3, the DNA is TGCAGCGTCCGACAGGGCACAGATACGCAGTATTTT.

This clone was found once. One end of the junction does not line up with germline, which may come from a read error. The chain links TRBV6-1 to TRBJ1-5; a weak D match, TRBD1 (6 bases). This CDR3 region has 16 residues. Germline assignment: CDR1 MNHNS and CDR2 SASEGT. Written as DNA, the CDR3 is TGTGCCAGCAGGGAAGCGGGGTTGGGGAGGGGGCAGCCCCAGCATTTT. It is translated as CASREAGLGRGQPQHF.

Only a few counts were recorded for this clone. V and J are TRBV28 and TRBJ2-7, with D tentatively TRBD1 (5 bases). Germline V gives CDR1 MDHEN, CDR2 SYDVKM. V lost 6 bases and J 3 bases, leaving 12 bases between the germline ends. The CDR3 runs 13 residues. The CDR3 nucleotides are TGTGCCAGCAGACCAAACACAGGCTACGAGCAGTACTTC. Amino acids: CASRPNTGYEQYF.

The V gene is TRBV9, the J gene TRBJ2-1; D is undetermined. The CDR3 length is 15 residues. Germline-derived CDR1 and CDR2 are SGDLS and YYNGEE. Trimming took 0 bases from V and 4 from J, leaving 11 bases between them. The CDR3 coding sequence is TGTGCCAGCAGCGTAGAATCCTTTACATACAATGAGCAGTTCTTC. Translation: CASSVESFTYNEQFF.

The gene calls are TRBV4-3 and TRBJ2-5; weak D call: TRBD2 (6 bases). Trimming cost V 1 base and J 9 bases, with 15 bases left between them. Germline loops: CDR1 LGHNA, CDR2 YSLEER. The CDR3 consists of 14 residues. The chain's CDR3 is CASSQAVGAGPQYF. In DNA form, the CDR3 reads TGCGCCAGCAGCCAAGCGGTTGGGGCGGGGCCCCAGTACTTC.

This sequence joins TRBV5-1 and TRBJ2-5; 8 bases agree with TRBD2. Germline CDR1 reads SGHRS; CDR2 reads YFSETQ. The CDR3 loop spans 16 amino acids. V was clipped by 0 bases and J by 2 bases; unmatched bases: 6. In DNA form, the CDR3 reads TGCGCCAGCAGCTTGGCCCCGGCGGGGGGACAAGAGACCCAGTACTTC. Its protein product is CASSLAPAGGQETQYF.

The chain recombines TRBV9 with TRBJ1-2; 10 bases agree with TRBD1. CDR3 length equals 14 residues. J lost 6 bases, V lost 4 bases, and 6 bases had no gene match. Germline V CDR1 and CDR2: SGDLS, YYNGEE. The CDR3 here is CASSPRTGGHGYTF. CDR3 sequence (DNA): TGTGCCAGCAGCCCAAGGACAGGGGGGCATGGCTACACCTTC.